A selection of T cell receptor beta chains follows, all from one sample in a study of blood T cell repertoires in COVID-19. TCRdb keeps only in-frame clones here, not all; method: immunoSEQ multiplex PCR. The data hold fewer than 250,000 clones, with roughly 88% observed a single time. Sequencing was carried out using peripheral blood. These receptors all come from a woman of 80 years or more with COVID-19, enrolled during active disease. CDR3s include the opening cysteine and the closing phenylalanine or tryptophan. Fields, in order: V gene, J gene, clone size, D gene, CDR3 protein, CDR3 DNA. D genes are given only for firm matches. Clone size, where shown, is once, few, many, or a class for clones that have expanded.

TRBV5-1,TRBJ1-2,.,.,CASSTLGGGYTF,TGCGCCAGCAGCACCTTGGGGGGTGGCTACACCTTC
TRBV10-3,TRBJ2-7,.,.,CAISANYEQYF,TGTGCCATCAGCGCGAACTACGAGCAGTACTTC
TRBV7-9,TRBJ2-5,.,.,CASSLYPQETQYF,TGTGCCAGCAGCTTATATCCCCAAGAGACCCAGTACTTC
TRBV7-9,TRBJ2-1,once,TRBD2,CASSDLGGNEQFF,TGTGCCAGCAGCGACCTGGGGGGGAATGAGCAGTTCTTC
TRBV5-8,TRBJ1-4,.,.,CASSPGRVGEKLFF,TGTGCCAGCAGCCCGGGCAGGGTCGGCGAAAAACTGTTTTTT
TRBV5-1,TRBJ2-1,.,.,CASSLDSSTYNEQFF,TGCGCCAGCAGCTTGGATTCTTCTACCTACAATGAGCAGTTCTTC
TRBV5-4,TRBJ1-1,once,.,CASSARQFANTEAFF,TGTGCCAGCAGCGCAAGACAGTTCGCAAACACTGAAGCTTTCTTT
TRBV6-2/TRBV6-3,TRBJ2-1,.,TRBD2,CASSLAGAAYNEQFF,TGTGCCAGCAGTCTAGCGGGGGCAGCGTACAATGAGCAGTTCTTC
TRBV15,TRBJ2-5,.,.,CATSVVRETQYF,TGTGCCACCAGCGTCGTGAGGGAGACCCAGTACTTC
TRBV10-3,TRBJ1-2,.,.,CAISGQGLEEGYTF,TGTGCCATCAGTGGTCAGGGGCTGGAAGAAGGCTACACCTTC
TRBV5-1,TRBJ2-5,.,.,CASRVNGQETQYF,TGCGCCAGCAGGGTTAACGGCCAAGAGACCCAGTACTTC
TRBV27,TRBJ1-4,.,.,CASSPTLGGREKLFF,TGTGCCAGCAGTCCCACACTGGGAGGACGGGAAAAACTGTTTTTT
TRBV6-5,TRBJ2-5,.,.,CASSSPATGETQYF,TGTGCCAGCAGTTCCCCCGCGACAGGAGAGACCCAGTACTTC
TRBV29-1,TRBJ2-1,.,.,CSVEPGYNEQFF,TGCAGCGTTGAACCAGGTTACAATGAGCAGTTCTTC
TRBV7-2,TRBJ1-3,.,.,CASSLVVSAGRRNTIYF,TGTGCCAGCAGCTTAGTAGTTTCGGCTGGGCGTAGAAACACCATATATTTT
TRBV5-3,TRBJ1-2,few,.,CARRLMDLNYGYTF,TGTGCCAGACGACTAATGGACCTTAACTATGGCTACACCTTC
TRBV5-4,TRBJ2-5,.,.,CASSSQTGEETQYF,TGTGCCAGCAGCTCCCAGACAGGAGAAGAGACCCAGTACTTC
TRBV10-3,TRBJ1-3,.,.,CAAGDTHKKLSGNTIYF,TGTGCCGCGGGAGACACACACAAAAAATTGTCCGGAAACACCATATATTTT
TRBV10-3,TRBJ2-7,.,TRBD1,CAITPDRVYEQYF,TGTGCCATCACCCCTGACAGGGTCTACGAGCAGTACTTC
TRBV3-1/TRBV3-2,TRBJ1-1,.,.,CASSQARSVEAFF,TGTGCCAGCAGCCAAGCCCGGTCTGTTGAAGCTTTCTTT
TRBV6-5,TRBJ1-5,.,.,CASTSGTNGNQPQHF,TGTGCCAGCACTTCCGGGACAAATGGCAATCAGCCCCAGCATTTT
TRBV5-1,TRBJ1-1,few,.,CASRRGSDTEAFF,TGCGCCAGCAGAAGGGGATCGGACACTGAAGCTTTCTTT
TRBV6-6,TRBJ1-5,.,.,CASSYSGVEPQHF,TGTGCCAGCAGTTACTCCGGTGTGGAGCCCCAGCATTTT
TRBV9,TRBJ1-6,.,.,CASSNQGWESPLHF,TGTGCCAGCTCAAACCAGGGGTGGGAATCACCCCTCCACTTT
TRBV4-2,TRBJ1-1,.,.,CASSQLTTTEAFF,TGTGCCAGCAGCCAACTTACAACCACTGAAGCTTTCTTT
TRBV19,TRBJ1-2,.,.,CASKALNYGYTF,TGTGCCAGTAAAGCCCTAAACTATGGCTACACCTTC
TRBV4-2,TRBJ2-1,.,TRBD2,CASSPLGLAGGEQFF,TGTGCCAGCAGCCCCCTGGGACTAGCGGGAGGGGAGCAGTTCTTC
TRBV7-2,TRBJ2-3,.,TRBD2,CASSFSGGQSTDTQYF,TGTGCCAGCAGCTTTAGCGGGGGCCAGAGCACAGATACGCAGTATTTT
TRBV7-9,TRBJ2-2,.,TRBD2,CASSLSGGSGELFF,TGTGCCAGCAGCTTAAGCGGGGGGTCCGGGGAGCTGTTTTTT
TRBV5-1,TRBJ2-3,.,TRBD2,CARRRGGALTDTQYF,TGCGCCCGCAGGCGGGGGGGGGCGCTCACAGATACGCAGTATTTT
TRBV7-2,TRBJ1-4,.,TRBD1,CASSTATGVNEKLFF,TGTGCCAGCAGCACAGCTACAGGGGTTAATGAAAAACTGTTTTTT
TRBV5-6,TRBJ2-3,.,.,CASSLTTGMGTDTQYF,TGTGCCAGCAGCTTAACCACAGGGATGGGCACAGATACGCAGTATTTT
TRBV19,TRBJ2-2,.,.,CASSRGSNTGELFF,TGTGCCAGTAGTCGGGGGTCGAACACCGGGGAGCTGTTTTTT
TRBV5-6,TRBJ1-3,.,.,CASSFGQNSGNTIYF,TGTGCCAGCAGCTTCGGACAGAACTCTGGAAACACCATATATTTT
TRBV5-1,TRBJ2-1,.,TRBD2,CASRPQGLARDEQFF,TGCGCCAGCCGCCCGCAGGGACTAGCAAGAGATGAGCAGTTCTTC
TRBV3-1/TRBV3-2,TRBJ1-5,.,TRBD1,CASSQGTGLDSNQPQHF,TGTGCCAGCAGCCAAGGGACAGGCCTTGATAGCAATCAGCCCCAGCATTTT
TRBV5-1,TRBJ2-2,.,.,CASSKRQDQGTGELFF,TGCGCCAGCAGCAAACGACAGGATCAAGGGACCGGGGAGCTGTTTTTT
TRBV11-2,TRBJ2-5,.,TRBD1,CASSYLLYRGSQETQYF,TGTGCCAGCAGCTATCTGCTATACAGGGGGAGCCAAGAGACCCAGTACTTC
TRBV7-2,TRBJ1-2,once,.,CASSLGAGGGRGYTF,TGTGCCAGCAGCTTAGGGGCCGGGGGTGGAAGAGGCTACACCTTC
TRBV20-1,TRBJ1-2,.,.,CSARAGGNRYGYTF,TGCAGTGCTCGTGCCGGGGGGAACCGCTATGGCTACACCTTC
TRBV7-9,TRBJ1-2,.,.,CASRDFSNYGYTF,TGTGCCAGCCGGGACTTCTCTAACTATGGCTACACCTTC
TRBV14,TRBJ2-1,.,TRBD1,CASSQGDRQFF,TGTGCCAGCAGCCAAGGGGACAGGCAGTTCTTC
TRBV6-5,TRBJ2-1,.,.,CASRTGMEVNEQFF,TGTGCCAGCAGAACCGGGATGGAGGTCAATGAGCAGTTCTTC
TRBV7-2,TRBJ2-1,.,.,CASSLAGGVLEQFF,TGTGCCAGCAGCTTAGCGGGGGGTGTTCTGGAGCAGTTCTTC
TRBV27,TRBJ1-1,.,.,CASSVRPSGQTEAFF,TGTGCCAGCAGTGTACGTCCGTCAGGGCAAACTGAAGCTTTCTTT